The clone carrying this T cell receptor (beta chain) has more than one count but fewer than ten. CDR3 length equals 14 residues. The V gene end was trimmed by 7 bases and the J gene end by 9 bases; junction bases not matched to a gene: 14. From germline, CDR1 is SQVTM and CDR2 ANQGSEA. This sample is part of a study of response to subunit inactivated influenza vaccine. TCRdb re-analysed the RT-PCR reads in MiXCR, keeping a single row per CDR3 protein. Among roughly 540,000 distinct CDR3 sequences listed, around 21% were seen once. These data were likewise used in another study, on T cells expressing NK-cell markers. That source notes: Generation of TCR beta cDNA was performed by 5'RACE template switching incorporating UMIs. For several donors, the dominant NKG2C+ clonotypes made up about 1.0-7.0% of their CD8+ T cells. Also leading the CD3+CD56-NKG2C+ fraction in a handful of donors were these clonotypes. HCMV specificity was not established for the expanded NKG2C+ T cell clones.

The chain carries TRBV29-1 and TRBJ2-1; TRBD2 matches at 8 bases. This clonotype was obtained from a man aged 50-60 years who received an inactivated influenza vaccine. This specimen was CD4+ T cells sorted from PBMCs, taken 11 to 12 days after vaccination. The DNA of the CDR3 is TGCAGCGGAAAGCCGGGACTAGGTCTTGCTGAGCAGTTCTTC. Its translation: CSGKPGLGLAEQFF.